This entry features one T cell receptor (beta chain) sequence. Its target is not known. The sample comes from a study of shared clonotypes between healthy human individuals. Profiling relied on immunoSEQ multiplex PCR, and the TCRdb table lists in-frame clones only, not all of them. In the table there are about 650,000 clones, 95% to 96% of which are singletons. CD45RO-negative, CCR7-selected cells formed the naive CD8 fraction, which excluded terminally differentiated effector memory CD45RA+ cells. Study-level findings and limits: Generation probability values for non-shared clonotypes were lower than those for clonotypes shared by all four donors.

V lost 6 bases, J lost 6 bases, and 11 bases lay in between. This CDR3 is built from 13 residues. CDR1 is MRHNA, CDR2 SNTAGT, per germline. The source of this sequence is a woman aged 25-40 years in good health. The sample consisted of naive CD8+ T cells sorted from blood. The chain couples TRBV6-4 to TRBJ2-2; possibly TRBD1 for D (5 bases). The CDR3 loop is CASSPPRAGELFF. The CDR3 region has the DNA TGTGCCAGCAGCCCCCCCAGGGCCGGGGAGCTGTTTTTT.